This T cell receptor (beta chain) stems from a study of blood T cell repertoires in COVID-19. Study-level information: Both acute and convalescent COVID-19 samples were obtained from the United States, Italy and Spain. Nucleic acid was either cDNA or gDNA, and it came from T cells, B-cell-depleted T cells, or PBMCs.

Per the authors' pipeline: By means of reference gene primer amplification, nucleated cell counts were estimated. The table came from immunoSEQ multiplex PCR; TCRdb's copy has only in-frame clones and leaves some out. D and trimming come from the DNA, and the V and J calls and clone size come from that table. Of fewer than 500,000 clones in the sample, approximately 90% were seen once. This CDR3 spans 17 amino acids. With 5 bases clipped from V and 3 bases from J, the junction kept 12 bases outside the gene matches. Germline CDR1 and CDR2: MNHEY and SMNVEV (reference sequence). The source is a woman aged 25 to 39 with active or convalescent COVID-19. The rearrangement joins TRBV27 to TRBJ2-1, with 8 bases identical to TRBD2. The sample comprised peripheral blood. In DNA, the CDR3 is TGTGCCAGCAGTGGTAACACAGCGGGAGTCGGCTACAATGAGCAGTTCTTC. Translating it yields CASSGNTAGVGYNEQFF.